The T cell receptor (beta chain) described here comes from a study of blood T cells in healthy people across ages. The CDR3 has 13 residues. V gave up 4 bases and J gave up 8 bases, with 14 bases separating them. Germline V gene data show CDR1 as LGHDT and CDR2 as YNNKEL (reference sequence). This clonotype was observed a few times. Antigen: not known. Study-level findings and limits: Per-million-T-cell TCR beta diversity fell roughly linearly with age. TCR beta diversity correlated strongly with naive T cell percentage.

The use of a sample-barcoded 5' primer and a J-beta primer mix characterized a second PCR of about 7 to 12 cycles. Each CDR3 protein gets one entry after TCRdb re-called the 5' RACE reads with MiXCR. The sample yields about 1,500,000 distinct CDR3 sequences, 25% to 30% seen once. This rearrangement joins TRBV3-1 to TRBJ1-2; the D gene is possibly TRBD1 (5 bases). The receptor comes from a woman aged 25 to 39 in good health. Sample: blood. The CDR3 DNA is TGTGCCAGCAGCCCCCAACCAGGGCGAGGCTACACCTTC. It is translated as CASSPQPGRGYTF.